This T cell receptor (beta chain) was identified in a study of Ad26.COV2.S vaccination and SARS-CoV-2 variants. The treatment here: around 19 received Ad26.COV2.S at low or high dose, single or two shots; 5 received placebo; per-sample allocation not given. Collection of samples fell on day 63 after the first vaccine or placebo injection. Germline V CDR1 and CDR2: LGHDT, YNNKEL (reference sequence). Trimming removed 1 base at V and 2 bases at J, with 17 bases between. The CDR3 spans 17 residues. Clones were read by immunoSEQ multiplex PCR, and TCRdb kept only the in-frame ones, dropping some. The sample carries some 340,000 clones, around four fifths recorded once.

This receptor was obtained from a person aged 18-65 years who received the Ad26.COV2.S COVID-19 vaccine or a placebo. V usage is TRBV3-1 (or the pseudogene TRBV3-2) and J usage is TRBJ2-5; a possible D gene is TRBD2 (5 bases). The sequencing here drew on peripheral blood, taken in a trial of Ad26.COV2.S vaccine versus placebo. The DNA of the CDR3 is TGTGCCAGCAGCCAAGTGGGTAGCGCCACCCGACAAGAGACCCAGTACTTC. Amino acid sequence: CASSQVGSATRQETQYF.